This T cell receptor (beta chain) came from a study of T-cell memory formation after mild COVID-19. About the research overall: The study found TCR clusters largely donor specific.

This clonotype was detected only a few times. Antigen unknown. Findings and caveats of the study: The study found contracting CD4+ clones mainly in CM and EM and contracting CD8+ clones in EMRA. Pre-infection memory harbored some responding clones, suggesting cross-reactive memory joined.

The CDR3 runs to 17 residues. Germline lookup yields CDR1 LNHNV and CDR2 YYDKDF (reference sequence). V lost 1 base to trimming and J lost 2 bases, with 12 bases between them. 5'RACE primed from the constant segment yielded TCR alpha and TCR beta cDNA libraries bearing sample barcodes and UMIs. TCRdb redid the calling of the 5' RACE reads with MiXCR, one entry per CDR3 protein. The repertoire has approximately 150,000 distinct CDR3 sequences, more than 14% of them found once; the top ten carry 13% to 15%. The TCR originated in an adult woman who had mild COVID-19 (a few samples of this study predate the infection). Cell type and time point are not known. The sequenced material came from PBMCs or a T cell subset sorted from them (not recorded which). V and J are TRBV15 and TRBJ2-6, with D perhaps TRBD2 (5 bases). The CDR3 is CATSRARGEAGANVLTF. Here the CDR3 DNA reads TGTGCCACCAGCAGAGCCCGGGGAGAAGCTGGGGCCAACGTCCTGACTTTC.